The subject of this entry is one T cell receptor beta chain. Produced via immunoSEQ multiplex PCR; TCRdb's table is partial and in-frame only. The table records roughly 150,000 clones, 85% to 95% of them present only once. The source of the sample is a study of T cell responses to AZD1222 COVID-19 vaccine. The germline CDR1 and CDR2 sequences are SGHDT and YYEEEE. This CDR3 has 15 amino acids. The V and J ends lost 0 bases and 4 bases respectively, with 11 bases between them. The sequences come from peripheral blood, collected on day 0 of AZD1222 vaccination. The clonotype originates from an adult in good health. The chain combines TRBV5-6 with TRBJ1-5; D perhaps matches TRBD1 (5 bases). The chain's CDR3 is CASSLGTGGNQPQHF. CDR3 nucleotides: TGTGCCAGCAGCTTGGGAACGGGGGGTAATCAGCCCCAGCATTTT.